This TCR beta chain was obtained from a study of blood T cells in healthy people across ages. Points from the study as a whole: Naive T cell percentage showed a strong correlation with the diversity of TCR beta.

Germline lookup yields CDR1 DFQATT and CDR2 SNEGSKA (reference sequence). The J segment lost 2 bases and the V segment lost 1 base, leaving 10 bases of the junction unmatched. The CDR3 covers 17 residues. Isolation recovered at least 6.5 million PBMCs from every sample. About this clonotype: The antigen is undetermined.

Sample-barcoded 5' priming and a J-beta primer mix drove a second PCR of roughly 6 to 12 cycles. No fewer than 3 million CDR3-containing paired-end reads came from each sample. TCRdb reprocessed the 5' RACE reads with MiXCR, giving one entry per CDR3 protein. The sample lists 1 million to 1.2 million distinct CDR3 sequences; around two fifths were seen once. The chain employs TRBV20-1 and TRBJ2-3, with TRBD2 identical over 9 bases. The material sequenced was blood. The TCR sequence derives from a man aged 18 to 30 in good health. CDR3 nucleotide sequence: TGCAGTGCTAGAGCTTGGGGCGGGGGGGGTGTCACAGATACGCAGTATTTT. This sequence encodes CSARAWGGGGVTDTQYF.